This T cell receptor (beta chain) was found in a study of blood T cell repertoires in COVID-19. The V and J ends lost 5 bases and 4 bases respectively, with 11 bases between them. The CDR3 is 13 amino acids. Germline V CDR1 and CDR2: SGHVS, FQNEAQ. Sequenced by immunoSEQ multiplex PCR; TCRdb stores in-frame clones only, minus some. Of under 350,000 clones detected, 80% to 90% appear once; the ten largest clones hold approximately 4%. The specimen sequenced was PBMCs or T cells enriched from blood (not recorded which). This TCR was sampled from a woman in her thirties or forties with acute COVID-19. The J gene is TRBJ1-2, the V gene TRBV7-8; D may be TRBD1 (6 bases). CDR3 residues: CASSPTGGYGYTF. DNA of the CDR3: TGTGCCAGCAGCCCGACAGGAGGCTATGGCTACACCTTC.